The 7 T cell receptor beta chains listed next were all sequenced from one sample in a study of T cells in Graves' hyperthyroidism and ophthalmopathy. RNA transcripts yielded amplified TCR beta CDR3 regions. Carried out on the TCR CDR3, a first-round RT-PCR used the HTBI primer set. MiXCR was run by TCRdb on the multiplex PCR reads, yielding one entry per CDR3 protein. The sample consists of 480,000 or so distinct CDR3 sequences, approximately 49% of them appearing once. Sequencing used peripheral blood or thyroid tissue (not recorded which). These receptors originate from an adult woman with Graves' disease, either hyperthyroidism or ophthalmopathy (not recorded which).

The genes are TRBV5-1 and TRBJ1-1, with D hard to call. The CDR3 spans 12 residues. Trimming took off 4 bases at V and 12 bases at J, with 16 bases between the two ends. The germline V gene encodes CDR1 SGHRS and CDR2 YFSETQ. CDR3 bases: TGCGCCAGCAGCGAGGGATCCGGCCGCTCTTTCTTT. Its translation is CASSEGSGRSFF.

Concerning this clonotype: A read error may produce the germline difference seen at one junction end. V and J are TRBV19 and TRBJ2-5; D is unresolved. CDR3 length: 15 amino acids. Germline CDR1 is LNHDA and CDR2 is SQIVND (reference sequence). The CDR3 nucleotides read TGTGCCAGTAGCATAGGTAGAGTATACCAAGAGACCCAGTACTTC. Amino acid sequence: CASSIGRVYQETQYF. The full variable domain, completed using reference TRBV19 and TRBJ2-5, is DGGITQSPKYLFRKEGQNVTLSCEQNLNHDAMYWYRQDPGQGLRLIYYSQIVNDFQKGDIAEGYSVSREKKESFPLTVTSAQKNPTAFYLCASSIGRVYQETQYFGPGTRLLVL.

This CDR3 reads CASSSPGNSPLHF. DNA for the CDR3: TGTGCCAGCTCCTCCCCGGGTAATTCACCCCTCCACTTT. The chain is built from TRBV7-9 and TRBJ1-6; D unclear. The CDR3 covers 13 residues. Germline lookup yields CDR1 SEHNR and CDR2 FQNEAQ (reference sequence). The germline V and J ends were trimmed by 8 bases and 6 bases, with 11 bases remaining between them.

The J gene is TRBJ1-1, the V gene TRBV9; possible D gene TRBD1, 6 bases. CDR3 length: 15 residues. V lost 3 bases and J 4 bases, leaving 16 bases between the germline ends. CDR1 and CDR2 from the germline V gene are SGDLS and YYNGEE. In DNA form, the CDR3 reads TGTGCCAGCAGCGGCGGGACATACTTAGGCACTGAAGCTTTCTTT. Its protein is CASSGGTYLGTEAFF.

V and J are TRBV7-9 and TRBJ1-2; possibly TRBD1 for D (5 bases). This CDR3 spans 13 amino acids. V lost 5 bases and J lost 4, with 11 bases in between. Looked up from germline, CDR1 is SEHNR and CDR2 is FQNEAQ (reference sequence). This chain's CDR3 is CASSTNGGYGYTF. The CDR3 region has the DNA TGTGCCAGCAGCACCAACGGGGGCTATGGCTACACCTTC.

The chain couples TRBV9 to TRBJ1-5; no definite D call. Germline loops: CDR1 SGDLS, CDR2 YYNGEE. This CDR3 region has 14 residues. Trimming removed 0 bases from V and 0 bases from J, with 4 bases in between. CDR3 sequence (DNA): TGTGCCAGCAGCGTAGGGGTTAGCAATCAGCCCCAGCATTTT. The encoded protein is CASSVGVSNQPQHF.

This clonotype has more than one count but fewer than ten. The V call is TRBV5-1, the J call TRBJ2-7; a weak D match, TRBD1 (6 bases). Germline V gene lookup returns CDR1 SGHRS and CDR2 YFSETQ. V lost 4 bases and J lost 0, with 20 bases in between. The CDR3 is made up of 17 amino acids. CDR3 sequence reads: CASSAHAQGPSSYEQYF. CDR3 DNA: TGCGCCAGCAGCGCCCATGCCCAGGGGCCCAGCTCCTACGAGCAGTACTTC.